This T cell receptor beta chain stems from a study of siplizumab effects on memory and regulatory T cells. Study-level points and caveats: Siplizumab caused a significant drop in alloreactive sequences traceable to unstimulated CD4+ memory cells. Naive T cells seemed more diverse than memory cells; they also seemed major alloresponse contributors.

The V segment lost 11 bases and the J segment 13 bases; nucleotides outside the gene matches: 14. This CDR3 comprises 13 residues. The V gene's germline CDR1 is MNHEY and CDR2 SVGAGI. This clone was seen a handful of times. Antigen: not known. For every sample, some 9 x 10^4 TCR templates were assayed. Measured with immunoSEQ multiplex PCR; TCRdb has only the in-frame clones, and not every one. The sample consists of fewer than 130,000 clones, roughly 92% of them appearing once. The receptor was isolated from a human donor in good health. The sequencing input was CD4+ T cells sorted from blood. The chain combines TRBV6-5 with TRBJ1-6; 7 bases line up with TRBD1. The CDR3: CACQEGGLTPLHF. CDR3 in DNA: TGTGCCTGTCAGGAAGGGGGCCTCACCCCCCTCCACTTT.